This record covers a single T cell receptor beta chain. Antigen specificity is unknown. The record originates from a study of T-cell reconstitution after alpha-beta-depleted transplantation in children. The study, taken as a whole, reports: After transplant, at about two months, alpha-beta T cells were reportedly derived from several hundred expanded graft clones.

Construction of the TCRbeta library involved unique molecular identifiers. TCRdb reprocessed the PCR reads via MiXCR and lists one record per CDR3 protein. Of 550,000 to 600,000 distinct CDR3 sequences in the sample, about 23% were seen once. Trimming shortened V by 2 bases and J by 7 bases, and 5 bases separated the two germline ends. The CDR3 totals 11 residues. Looked up from germline, CDR1 is MNHEY and CDR2 is SVGAGI. This clonotype was sampled from a boy under two years old who had a stem cell transplant for acute myeloid leukemia, so the T cells may come from the graft donor. The chain couples TRBV6-5 to TRBJ1-2; D is possibly TRBD1 (5 bases). This specimen was PBMCs, mostly from graft donor cells, taken 360 days after TCRalphabeta/CD19-depleted stem cell transplant. In DNA, the CDR3 is TGTGCCAGCAGTTACGGGGCTGGCTACACCTTC. Protein: CASSYGAGYTF.